This TCR beta chain came from a study of response to subunit inactivated influenza vaccine. Notes on the study in general: Every seasonal influenza vaccination brings in few new T cells, the authors suggested.

TCRdb called the RT-PCR reads again in MiXCR, with one record for every CDR3 protein. Of fewer than 700,000 distinct CDR3 sequences in the sample, under 15% were seen once. With V trimmed by 4 bases and J by 1 base, 1 base remained unmatched. There are 15 residues in the CDR3. Looked up from germline, CDR1 is SGHTA and CDR2 is FQGNSA. This clonotype was seen only a few times. Its target is not known. This material consisted of PBMCs from blood, taken about 40 days after vaccination. The V and J genes are TRBV7-2 and TRBJ2-2, with 9 positions matching TRBD1. The clonotype was recovered from a man aged 50 or older who received an inactivated influenza vaccine. In DNA, the CDR3 is TGTGCCAGCAGCTCGACAGGGGGGAACACCGGGGAGCTGTTTTTT. Translated: CASSSTGGNTGELFF.